This T cell receptor (beta chain) was profiled in a study of blood T cell repertoires in COVID-19 (dated by TCRdb to the early 2020s). Some background on the complete study: Samples covering the acute and convalescent phases of COVID-19 were provided by collaborators in the United States, Italy and Spain. The samples were drawn from two sources: the first 160 participants of the ongoing ImmuneRACE study, and over 950 subjects contributed by 6 global collaborators. The repertoires were released in a freely available public database meant as a resource for research on the immune response to SARS-CoV-2. HLA class I and class II types, where available, came from metadata supplied by the sample provider rather than from assay-based typing. The dataset comprised deeply sampled blood TCRbeta repertoires from subjects exposed to, actively infected with, or recovered from COVID-19. The sample metadata nearly always contained a de-identified subject ID, COVID-19 status, age in years and sex. The material from the prospective study consisted of cDNA or gDNA derived from T cells, B-cell-depleted T cells, or PBMCs.

Overall study outcomes, separate from this receptor: Clinical and demographic metadata were provided uncurated, with the amount varying by source and participant.

TCRbeta CDR3 regions were amplified from genomic DNA by means of the immunoSEQ Assay, a bias-controlled multiplex PCR. Per the authors' processing: The number of nucleated cells in each sample was estimated by amplification of reference gene primers within the assay. To quantify the absolute abundance of each unique TCRbeta CDR3 rearrangement, sequence reads were collapsed and filtered. For each sample, productive Simpson clonality was calculated as the square root of Simpson's diversity index across productive rearrangements. TCRdb provides this immuneACCESS table in a form limited to in-frame rearrangements. Some clones are lacking; in checked studies, under half of them reflect an unresolved V gene, and why the rest are absent is not known. V, J and clone size reflect that table, while D and trimming were determined from the DNA. Present in this sample are 270,000 or so clones, about nine tenths of which were seen just once. Under 3.5% of the sample lies in the top ten.

The collaborating institutions used their own protocols to collect whole blood in K2EDTA tubes. Collaborator samples were shipped for TCRbeta analysis as frozen whole blood, isolated PBMCs, or DNA extracted from either sample type. The junction shows trimming of 3 bases on V and 9 bases on J, and the gene matches do not reach 9 bases of it. CDR1 and CDR2 were assigned from the germline V gene as SGHRS and YFSETQ. Including the terminal cysteine and phenylalanine, the CDR3 comprises 14 residues. The only DNA kept is the CDR3, 42 bases in frame from the first base. With regard to this clone: The target of this receptor is not known. Base quality data are lacking; no much larger clone is found one base away.

The chain was built from TRBV5-1 and TRBJ2-1; 7 nucleotides in the junction match TRBD1. The TCR comes from a woman aged 25-40 years with active or convalescent COVID-19. The source material was peripheral blood. CDR3 protein: CASSYRDRGGEQFF. The nucleotides read TGCGCCAGCAGCTACCGGGACAGAGGGGGTGAGCAGTTCTTC.